The 14 T cell receptor beta chains reported below all come from one sample, sequenced in a study of T-cell reconstitution after alpha-beta-depleted transplantation in children. The library targeted TCRbeta and was prepared with unique molecular identifiers. TCRdb re-called the PCR reads through MiXCR, storing one row per CDR3 protein. The sample holds hundreds of thousands of distinct CDR3 sequences, approximately 30% seen once. Sequencing was performed on PBMCs from the stem cell graft donor, taken from the stem cell graft. These receptors all come from a human donor who donated a stem cell graft to a child with aplastic anemia.

The V and J genes are TRBV24-1 and TRBJ2-1; 9 bases map to TRBD2. CDR1 and CDR2 (germline): KGHDR, SFDVKD. J was trimmed by 10 bases and V by 1 base; bases with no gene match: 10. CDR3 length: 16 residues. CDR3 coding DNA: TGTGCCACCAGTGATTTTGCGGGAGGGCCGGAAAACGAGCAGTTCTTC. This encodes CATSDFAGGPENEQFF.

As DNA, the CDR3 is TGTGCCAGCAGCGTCCTAGCGGGGCCCGGTGGGTACTTC. Translated: CASSVLAGPGGYF. The chain is built from TRBV5-6 and TRBJ2-7; 9 bases are a match to TRBD2. J gave up 12 bases and V 4 bases, and 11 bases lay outside the gene matches. Germline CDR1 reads SGHDT; CDR2 reads YYEEEE. There are 13 residues in the CDR3.

This chain joins TRBV15 and TRBJ2-7; possible D gene TRBD2, 6 bases. The CDR3 is made up of 14 amino acids. V lost 5 bases, J lost 0 bases, and 11 bases lay in between. In germline, CDR1 is LNHNV, CDR2 YYDKDF (reference sequence). The CDR3 is CATSGDWSSYEQYF. For the CDR3, the DNA is TGTGCCACCAGCGGGGACTGGAGCTCCTACGAGCAGTACTTC.

The chain employs TRBV20-1 and TRBJ2-1, with 9 bases matching TRBD2. The CDR3 loop spans 14 amino acids. Per the germline V gene, CDR1 is DFQATT and CDR2 is SNEGSKA (reference sequence). V was pared by 6 bases and J by 9 bases, with 12 bases of the junction left unmatched. DNA for the CDR3: TGCAGTGCCGCGGGGCTAGCGGGGTCGGGTGAGCAGTTCTTC. It translates to CSAAGLAGSGEQFF.

V and J are TRBV5-1 and TRBJ2-7; 8 bases agree with TRBD2. V gave up 0 bases and J gave up 7 bases; unmatched junction bases: 3. CDR3 length: 13 amino acids. Germline lookup yields CDR1 SGHRS and CDR2 YFSETQ. Here the CDR3 DNA reads TGCGCCAGCAGCTTGGCGGGCGGGAGGGAGCAGTACGTC. Protein: CASSLAGGREQYV.

A few counts support this clonotype. V and J are TRBV6-5 and TRBJ2-5; 7 positions agree with TRBD1. V shed 5 bases, J shed 1 base, and the junction held 4 bases outside the gene matches. Germline CDR1 reads MNHEY; CDR2 reads SVGAGI. The CDR3 has 14 amino acids. CDR3 loop: CASSPQGTQETQYF. The CDR3 DNA sequence: TGTGCCAGCAGTCCACAGGGGACCCAAGAGACCCAGTACTTC.

This clonotype was seen a handful of times. The chain joins TRBV30 to TRBJ2-7; no reliable D call. The CDR3 spans 14 residues. CDR1 and CDR2 (germline): GTSNPN, SVGIG (reference sequence). V lost 1 base, J lost 0 bases, and 10 bases lay in between. This chain's CDR3 is CAWSADPISYEQYV. Here the CDR3 DNA reads TGTGCCTGGAGTGCTGACCCTATCTCCTACGAGCAGTACGTC.

CDR3 nucleotide sequence: TGTGCCAGCAGGCAGGGGTCAGGTAGCAATGAGCAGTTCTTC. Translated: CASRQGSGSNEQFF. This chain connects TRBV7-2 to TRBJ2-1; D may be TRBD1 (6 bases). CDR1 and CDR2 from the germline V gene are SGHTA and FQGNSA. The CDR3 is made up of 14 amino acids. Deletions cut 6 bases from V and 6 bases from J, with 15 bases between.

V usage is TRBV20-1 and J usage is TRBJ2-5, with D possibly TRBD2 on 5 matching bases. CDR1 DFQATT and CDR2 SNEGSKA come from the germline V gene (reference sequence). The CDR3 covers 15 residues. V was cut by 0 bases and J by 2 bases, with 13 bases left in between. CDR3 sequence reads: CSARDGRLAQETQYF. Here the CDR3 DNA reads TGCAGTGCTAGAGATGGTAGGCTAGCTCAAGAGACCCAGTACTTC.

V is TRBV7-2 and J is TRBJ2-3; TRBD2 aligns across 8 bases. This CDR3 contains 16 residues. CDR1 and CDR2 (germline): SGHTA, FQGNSA. V shed 0 bases, J shed 1 base, and the junction held 3 bases outside the gene matches. As DNA, the CDR3 is TGTGCCAGCAGCTTAGCCAGCGGGAGCGGCACAGATACGCAGTATTTT. This gives the protein CASSLASGSGTDTQYF.

This clonotype was counted a few times. The chain employs TRBV7-2 and TRBJ2-6; 8 nucleotides agree with TRBD1. The germline gives CDR1 SGHTA, CDR2 FQGNSA. V lost 5 bases, J lost 0 bases, and 3 bases stayed unmatched. The CDR3 has 16 amino acids. CDR3 amino acids: CASSQGAASGANVLTF. Written as DNA, the CDR3 is TGTGCCAGCAGCCAGGGGGCGGCCTCTGGGGCCAACGTCCTGACTTTC.

This clonotype was seen only a few times. The chain joins TRBV27 to TRBJ2-1; the match to TRBD2 covers 7 bases. V lost 4 bases and J lost 15; bases outside the gene matches: 6. The CDR3 runs 11 residues. From germline, CDR1 is MNHEY and CDR2 SMNVEV (reference sequence). The CDR3 sequence: CASSSREARFF. The CDR3 nucleotides are TGTGCCAGCAGTTCCCGGGAGGCCCGGTTCTTC.

The chain uses TRBV30 and TRBJ1-5; no firm D call. Germline V lookup: CDR1 GTSNPN, CDR2 SVGIG (reference sequence). The CDR3 has 14 residues. V was clipped by 0 bases and J by 4 bases, with 10 bases between them. The CDR3 sequence is CAWSVLSSNQPQHF. In DNA, the CDR3 is TGTGCCTGGAGTGTACTGAGCAGTAATCAGCCCCAGCATTTT.

In this sample, this clonotype turned up a few times. The chain carries TRBV20-1 and TRBJ1-4; TRBD1 aligns across 7 bases. The CDR3 has 14 residues. The junction had 9 bases not matched to a gene; V was cut back by 5 bases and J by 6 bases. Germline assignment: CDR1 DFQATT and CDR2 SNEGSKA (reference sequence). The CDR3 nucleotides are TGCAGTGCTCTGGGAGGGACAGTACATGAAAAACTGTTTTTT. The encoded protein is CSALGGTVHEKLFF.